Shown below are 29 T cell receptor beta chains from a single sample sequenced in a study of blood T cell repertoires in COVID-19. The repertoire was sequenced with immunoSEQ multiplex PCR; TCRdb's copy has only in-frame clones and lacks some. The sample holds about 220,000 clones; 70% to 90% are singletons and the top ten take over 2%. Sequencing was carried out using peripheral blood. The origin of the receptors is a woman aged 70-85 years with COVID-19, enrolled during active disease.

The V call is TRBV19, the J call TRBJ1-1; weak D call: TRBD1 (6 bases). The CDR3 contains 14 residues. Per germline, CDR1 LNHDA and CDR2 SQIVND (reference sequence). Trimming cost V 0 bases and J 4 bases, with 9 bases left between them. This chain's CDR3 is CASSIEQGGTEAFF. The CDR3 DNA follows: TGTGCCAGTAGTATAGAGCAAGGGGGCACTGAAGCTTTCTTT.

The chain uses TRBV28 and TRBJ1-2, with a weak D call TRBD1 (6 bases). CDR1 is MDHEN and CDR2 is SYDVKM in the germline V gene. The CDR3 has 14 amino acids. The V end was cut by 6 bases, the J end by 6 bases, with 17 bases between. CDR3 bases: TGTGCCAGCAGCCGGCCACAGGGAATGGATGGCTACACCTTC. Translating gives CASSRPQGMDGYTF.

The genes are TRBV29-1 and TRBJ2-7, with 8 bases aligning to TRBD1. Trimming took 0 bases from V and 8 from J; bases not matched to a gene: 9. The CDR3 runs to 14 residues. From germline, CDR1 is SQVTM and CDR2 ANQGSEA. CDR3 amino acids: CSVEELGQGAKQYF. Here the CDR3 DNA reads TGCAGCGTTGAAGAACTGGGGCAGGGGGCGAAGCAGTACTTC.

This rearrangement joins TRBV7-3 to TRBJ2-3; 7 bases match TRBD1. Germline V gene lookup returns CDR1 SGHTA and CDR2 FQGTGA. V dropped 4 bases and J dropped 2; count of bases not matched to a gene: 9. The CDR3 length is 16 residues. The CDR3 region is CASSYQPGTDTDTQYF. The DNA for the CDR3 is TGTGCCAGCAGCTACCAACCAGGGACAGACACAGATACGCAGTATTTT.

This chain uses TRBV7-2 with TRBJ1-6, with a tentative D call TRBD1 (6 bases). CDR3 length: 14 amino acids. The V end lost 5 bases, the J end lost 7 bases, and 12 bases lay between the germline ends. Per germline, CDR1 SGHTA and CDR2 FQGNSA. CDR3 sequence: CASSPTGGNSPLHF. The CDR3, as DNA: TGTGCCAGCAGCCCGACAGGCGGAAATTCACCCCTCCACTTT.

The chain joins TRBV12-2 to TRBJ1-1. TRBV12-2 is tagged as a pseudogene. CDR3 length: 18 residues. CDR3 residues: CASRSLPPPSRGCPEAFF. CDR3 nucleotide sequence: TGTGCAAGTCGCTCCCTACCCCCGCCCAGTAGAGGGTGTCCTGAAGCTTTCTTT.

The chain carries TRBV19 and TRBJ1-5, with 9 bases aligning to TRBD1. Germline CDR1 is LNHDA and CDR2 is SQIVND (reference sequence). The CDR3 totals 18 residues. Trimming at V came to 4 bases and at J to 0 bases, leaving 10 bases not matched to a gene. This CDR3 is CASSTFHRGRFSNQPQHF. CDR3 DNA sequence: TGTGCCAGTAGTACTTTTCACAGGGGGCGGTTTAGCAATCAGCCCCAGCATTTT.

The chain employs TRBV4-2 and TRBJ1-5; the D is unclear. V was clipped by 0 bases and J by 5 bases, with 5 bases between them. This CDR3 region has 13 residues. The germline gives CDR1 LGHNA, CDR2 YNFKEQ. The CDR3 here is CASSQDYDQPQHF. CDR3 bases: TGTGCCAGCAGCCAAGACTACGATCAGCCCCAGCATTTT.

The gene calls are TRBV24-1 and TRBJ1-4, with a possible D match to TRBD1 (6 bases). The CDR3 runs 15 residues. The V gene lost 3 bases and the J gene lost 3 bases, with 10 bases spanning the gap. Germline V CDR1 and CDR2: KGHDR, SFDVKD. CDR3 sequence: CATSDGGGANEKLFF. CDR3 nucleotide sequence: TGTGCCACCAGTGATGGAGGGGGGGCTAATGAAAAACTGTTTTTT.

The J gene is TRBJ2-2, the V gene TRBV7-3; tentative D call: TRBD2 (6 bases). CDR3 length: 14 amino acids. CDR1 is SGHTA, CDR2 FQGTGA, per germline. V lost 9 bases, J lost 7 bases, and 18 bases lay in between. The CDR3 sequence is CASAGSPGSGELFF. In DNA, the CDR3 is TGTGCCAGTGCCGGGAGTCCGGGGAGCGGGGAGCTGTTTTTT. The full variable domain, rest sourced from reference TRBV7-3 and TRBJ2-2, is GAGVSQTPSNKVTEKGKYVELRCDPISGHTALYWYRQSLGQGPEFLIYFQGTGAADDSGLPNDRFFAVRPEGSVSTLKIQRTERGDSAVYLCASAGSPGSGELFFGEGSRLTVL.

The gene calls are TRBV19 and TRBJ2-1, with D perhaps TRBD1 (6 bases). The length of the CDR3 is 12 residues. CDR1 and CDR2 (germline): LNHDA, SQIVND (reference sequence). Trimming stripped 4 bases from V and 13 bases from J, with 14 bases between. CDR3 protein: CASSSDRQVQFF. Written as DNA, the CDR3 is TGTGCCAGTAGTAGCGACCGACAGGTTCAGTTCTTC.

V and J are TRBV7-2 and TRBJ2-7; 10 positions agree with TRBD2. The germline V gene encodes CDR1 SGHTA and CDR2 FQGNSA. The V and J ends lost 0 bases and 2 bases, in that order; junction bases with no gene match: 7. This CDR3 contains 17 residues. CDR3 DNA: TGTGCCAGCAGCTTAGCCGGTCTAGCGGGAGATCCCTACGAGCAGTACTTC. It codes for CASSLAGLAGDPYEQYF.

V and J are TRBV9 and TRBJ2-2, with 8 nucleotides matching TRBD2. There are 15 residues in the CDR3. The junction had 5 bases not matched to a gene; V was cut back by 4 bases and J by 3 bases. Looked up from germline, CDR1 is SGDLS and CDR2 is YYNGEE. CDR3 amino acids: CASSTTSEYTGELFF. The DNA of the CDR3 is TGTGCCAGCAGCACGACTAGCGAGTACACCGGGGAGCTGTTTTTT.

The V and J genes are TRBV27 and TRBJ1-1; D is uncertain. The CDR3 loop spans 17 amino acids. Germline CDR1 MNHEY, CDR2 SMNVEV (reference sequence). V shed 3 bases and J shed 0 bases, with 17 bases lying between them. The CDR3 is CASSFRQALNLNTEAFF. The CDR3 DNA follows: TGTGCCAGCAGTTTTCGGCAGGCCCTGAACCTGAACACTGAAGCTTTCTTT.

The chain recombines TRBV19 with TRBJ1-1; D possibly corresponds to TRBD1 (6 bases). The germline V and J ends were trimmed by 0 bases and 5 bases, with 7 bases remaining between them. The CDR3 runs to 13 residues. CDR1 and CDR2 (germline): LNHDA, SQIVND (reference sequence). The CDR3 DNA reads TGTGCCAGTAGTATAGAAAGGGGGACTGAAGCTTTCTTT. Protein sequence: CASSIERGTEAFF.

This clone was detected once. The V gene is TRBV27, the J gene TRBJ1-2; D is perhaps TRBD1 (6 bases). Germline CDR1 and CDR2: MNHEY and SMNVEV (reference sequence). The ends were cut back, 6 bases at V and 7 bases at J, with 24 bases in the middle. The CDR3 totals 16 residues. The CDR3 coding sequence is TGTGCCAGCAGACCACTAGGAGGGGGGGGGCCTGGTGGCTACACCTTC. Protein product: CASRPLGGGGPGGYTF.

This clone was observed a single time. The chain uses TRBV4-3 and TRBJ2-1, with a tentative D call TRBD2 (5 bases). V lost 0 bases to trimming and J lost 5 bases, with 11 bases between them. This CDR3 comprises 15 residues. The germline CDR1 and CDR2 sequences are LGHNA and YSLEER. Here the CDR3 DNA reads TGCGCCAGCAGCCAAGATCCATACGGGAACAATGAGCAGTTCTTC. Translated, it gives CASSQDPYGNNEQFF.

The V and J genes are TRBV9 and TRBJ2-2; the match to TRBD1 covers 8 bases. Trimming at V came to 4 bases and at J to 6 bases, leaving 8 bases not matched to a gene. This CDR3 is 15 amino acids long. Germline CDR1 and CDR2: SGDLS and YYNGEE. The CDR3 region is CASSHGQGRAGELFF. The CDR3 coding sequence is TGTGCCAGCAGCCACGGACAGGGACGAGCCGGGGAGCTGTTTTTT.

The genes are TRBV4-2 and TRBJ2-6; TRBD2 matches at 10 bases. Trimming cost V 1 base and J 3 bases; bases outside gene matches: 6. This CDR3 has 18 amino acids. In germline, CDR1 is LGHNA, CDR2 YNFKEQ. The CDR3 region has the DNA TGTGCCAGCAGCCAAGGGCTAGCGGGAGTATTTGGGGCCAACGTCCTGACTTTC. Amino acid sequence: CASSQGLAGVFGANVLTF.

The chain combines TRBV5-1 with TRBJ2-4, with 10 positions matching TRBD2. The CDR3 runs 14 residues. The trim removed 3 bases at V and 6 bases at J, leaving 3 bases unmatched. Germline V gene lookup returns CDR1 SGHRS and CDR2 YFSETQ. CDR3 sequence reads: CASSSLAGGNIQYF. CDR3 DNA: TGCGCCAGCAGCTCATTAGCGGGGGGAAACATTCAGTACTTC.

This clone was counted between two and nine times. The chain couples TRBV11-2 to TRBJ1-2, with no clear D. This CDR3 spans 14 amino acids. V was pared by 3 bases and J by 7 bases, with 15 bases between. Germline V CDR1 and CDR2: SGHAT, FQNNGV. The DNA for the CDR3 is TGTGCCAGCAGCTTCCTCCGCCAGCGCATTGGCTACACCTTC. Encoded protein: CASSFLRQRIGYTF.

This clone was observed once. The J gene is TRBJ1-2, the V gene TRBV6-2 or TRBV6-3, with 8 bases lining up with TRBD1. Germline V gene sequence: CDR1 MNHEY, CDR2 SVGEGT. The CDR3 is 14 residues long. Germline trimming cut 5 bases from V and 9 bases from J; bases unmatched to any gene: 11. The CDR3: CASSRDRTGLRYTF. CDR3 DNA sequence: TGTGCCAGCAGTCGAGACAGGACAGGGCTTCGCTACACCTTC.

This clone came up once. The genes are TRBV7-8 and TRBJ1-6; weak D call: TRBD1 (5 bases). Germline CDR1 reads SGHVS; CDR2 reads FQNEAQ. The CDR3 length is 12 residues. Trimming removed 3 bases from V and 9 bases from J, with 6 bases in between. The CDR3 nucleotides are TGTGCCAGCAGCTTCGACAGTTCACCCCTCCACTTT. Protein: CASSFDSSPLHF.

CDR3 region: CSASSGVGQTNEKLFF. CDR3 in DNA: TGCAGTGCTAGTTCAGGGGTTGGGCAAACTAATGAAAAACTGTTTTTT. The chain combines TRBV20-1 with TRBJ1-4, with a weak D call TRBD1 (6 bases). V was cut by 3 bases and J by 1 base, with 15 bases left in between. CDR3 length: 16 residues. The germline V gene has CDR1 DFQATT and CDR2 SNEGSKA (reference sequence).

The rearrangement uses TRBV2 and TRBJ1-1; D is undetermined. This CDR3 has 15 amino acids. Germline-derived CDR1 and CDR2 are SNHLY and FYNNEI. The V gene lost 5 bases and the J gene lost 1 base, with 14 bases spanning the gap. The CDR3 loop reads CASSFQATANTEAFF. The CDR3 DNA sequence: TGTGCCAGCAGTTTCCAAGCGACCGCGAACACTGAAGCTTTCTTT.

The chain carries TRBV20-1 and TRBJ1-1; TRBD1 might be the D (6 bases). The CDR3 length is 14 residues. CDR1 is DFQATT and CDR2 is SNEGSKA in the germline V gene (reference sequence). V was shortened by 3 bases and J by 0 bases, with 11 bases between the two germline ends. The CDR3 loop is CSASSGTLNTEAFF. In DNA form, the CDR3 reads TGCAGTGCTAGTTCCGGGACACTGAACACTGAAGCTTTCTTT.

The rearrangement uses TRBV6-6 and TRBJ1-5, with no clear D. Trimming took off 4 bases at V and 0 bases at J, with 13 bases between the two ends. CDR1 and CDR2 from the germline V gene are MNHNY and SVGAGI (reference sequence). The CDR3 is 16 residues long. The CDR3 DNA sequence: TGTGCCAGCAGTTCGGGATCACCCTATAGCAATCAGCCCCAGCATTTT. Encoded protein: CASSSGSPYSNQPQHF.

The chain carries TRBV3-1 (or the pseudogene TRBV3-2) and TRBJ1-1, with no clear D. Deletions cut 0 bases from V and 3 bases from J, with 14 bases between. The germline gives CDR1 LGHDT, CDR2 YNNKEL (reference sequence). This CDR3 has 16 amino acids. The CDR3 loop is CASSQDGEVGDTEAFF. In nucleotides, the CDR3 is TGTGCCAGCAGCCAAGATGGGGAGGTCGGCGACACTGAAGCTTTCTTT.

CDR3 protein: CASSITSEQGARQPQHF. CDR3 nucleotide sequence: TGTGCCAGTAGTATAACCTCTGAACAGGGGGCCAGACAGCCCCAGCATTTT. This chain connects TRBV19 to TRBJ1-5; TRBD1 matches 9 bases. The CDR3 has 17 residues. V lost 2 bases to trimming and J lost 7 bases; unmatched junction nucleotides: 12. Germline CDR1 LNHDA, CDR2 SQIVND (reference sequence).